One sample yielded the 32 T cell receptor beta chains listed below, sequenced in a study of blood T cells in healthy people across ages (dated by TCRdb to 2013 to 2016). Library creation used 5' RACE. Instrument used: Illumina HiSeq 2500. A second 7 to 11 cycle PCR used a sample-barcoded 5' primer and a J-beta primer mix. Through fastp at Q25 and MiXCR, TCRdb rebuilt clones from the public reads, retaining in-frame beta chains. Rows matching on CDR3 protein sequence are summarized as one entry with the most common DNA and genes. The sample includes 1.5 million or so distinct CDR3 sequences, with roughly 43% observed a single time. The top ten hold approximately 4.1% of the sample. Sequenced: blood. These receptors originate from a woman younger than 35 in good health.

The gene calls are TRBV10-3 and TRBJ1-1; 7 nucleotides match TRBD1. Germline loops: CDR1 ENHRY, CDR2 SYGVKD. Trimming cost V 6 bases and J 1 base; bases outside gene matches: 5. CDR3 length: 14 residues. The chain's CDR3 is CAISETGRNTEAFF. DNA of the CDR3: TGTGCCATCAGCGAGACAGGGCGGAACACTGAAGCTTTCTTT.

The chain has TRBV9 and TRBJ2-5, with D perhaps TRBD1 (5 bases). Looked up from germline, CDR1 is SGDLS and CDR2 is YYNGEE. V lost 4 bases, J lost 4 bases, and 20 bases lay in between. CDR3 length: 16 amino acids. CDR3 residues: CASSIQGSRKIETQYF. The DNA of the CDR3 is TGTGCCAGCAGCATCCAGGGATCAAGAAAAATAGAGACCCAGTACTTC.

About this clonotype: An end of the junction does not agree with germline; a read error may underlie this. V and J are TRBV7-3 and TRBJ1-1; possibly TRBD1 for D (6 bases). This CDR3 spans 15 amino acids. Germline CDR1 is SGHTA and CDR2 is FQGTGA. CDR3 loop: CASSLTGGLVTEVFF. The CDR3 bases are TGTGCCAGCAGCTTAACCGGGGGGCTAGTGACTGAAGTTTTCTTT. The whole variable domain, remainder taken from reference TRBV7-3 and TRBJ1-1, is GAGVSQTPSNKVTEKGKYVELRCDPISGHTALYWYRQSLGQGPEFLIYFQGTGAADDSGLPNDRFFAVRPEGSVSTLKIQRTERGDSAVYLCASSLTGGLVTEVFFGQGTRLTVV.

This rearrangement joins TRBV3-1 to TRBJ2-1; 7 bases fit TRBD2. CDR1 is LGHDT, CDR2 YNNKEL, per germline (reference sequence). Unmatched junction bases numbered 6, after V lost 1 base and J lost 15 bases. CDR3 size: 12 residues. DNA of the CDR3: TGTGCCAGCAGCCAAGGCCGCGGGGGAAGGTTCTTC. This codes for CASSQGRGGRFF.

This clonotype was found a few times. The chain recombines TRBV4-1 with TRBJ2-7; the match to TRBD2 covers 9 bases. The length of the CDR3 is 15 residues. Germline loops: CDR1 MGHRA, CDR2 YSYEKL. Trimming cost V 2 bases and J 7 bases; bases outside gene matches: 9. The DNA of the CDR3 is TGCGCCAGCAGCCAATTGGGACTAGCAGACAATGAGCAGTACTTC. Amino acid sequence: CASSQLGLADNEQYF.

The chain combines TRBV15 with TRBJ1-3; 8 nucleotides match TRBD1. Germline loops: CDR1 LNHNV, CDR2 YYDKDF (reference sequence). Trimming at V came to 3 bases and at J to 10 bases, leaving 8 bases not matched to a gene. The CDR3 extends over 14 amino acids. In DNA, the CDR3 is TGTGCCACCAGCAGCGACAGGGGACCTTTGACCATATATTTT. Its translation: CATSSDRGPLTIYF.

The rearrangement links TRBV9 to TRBJ2-1; maybe TRBD1 (7 bases). The CDR3 covers 16 residues. Germline loops: CDR1 SGDLS, CDR2 YYNGEE. V was cut by 0 bases and J by 4 bases, with 14 bases left in between. The CDR3 is CASSVGSRGVYNEQFF. CDR3 bases: TGTGCCAGCAGCGTAGGGTCCAGGGGGGTTTACAATGAGCAGTTCTTC.

This clonotype was observed many times. The chain recombines TRBV12-3 or TRBV12-4 with TRBJ2-1, with a tentative D call TRBD1 (6 bases). The CDR3 sequence is 16 residues long. The V gene lost 5 bases and the J gene lost 0 bases, with 14 bases spanning the gap. Here the CDR3 reads CASSAGQGSSYNEQFF. Here the CDR3 DNA reads TGTGCCAGCAGTGCCGGTCAGGGGAGCTCCTACAATGAGCAGTTCTTC.

V is TRBV20-1 and J is TRBJ1-1; D is unresolved. V was pared by 6 bases and J by 0 bases, with 5 bases between. In germline, CDR1 is DFQATT, CDR2 SNEGSKA (reference sequence). There are 11 residues in the CDR3. This chain's CDR3 is CSAPVNTEAFF. As DNA, the CDR3 is TGCAGTGCCCCGGTGAACACTGAAGCTTTCTTT.

The chain recombines TRBV29-1 with TRBJ2-7; a possible D gene is TRBD1 (5 bases). The germline V and J ends were trimmed by 0 bases and 0 bases, with 6 bases remaining between them. In germline, CDR1 is SQVTM, CDR2 ANQGSEA. The CDR3 loop spans 13 amino acids. As DNA, the CDR3 is TGCAGCGTTGAAGATCAGGGCTCCTACGAGCAGTACTTC. Protein product: CSVEDQGSYEQYF.

This chain uses TRBV20-1 with TRBJ2-1; TRBD2 agrees at 13 bases. J was trimmed by 10 bases and V by 5 bases; bases with no gene match: 5. The CDR3 loop spans 13 amino acids. From germline, CDR1 is DFQATT and CDR2 SNEGSKA (reference sequence). The CDR3 is CSAPTTSGREQFF. The CDR3 region has the DNA TGCAGTGCTCCGACGACTAGCGGGAGGGAGCAGTTCTTC.

This clonotype was counted a few times. The rearrangement joins TRBV5-6 to TRBJ2-5; D is unresolved. Germline CDR1 is SGHDT and CDR2 is YYEEEE. V was cut by 5 bases and J by 5 bases, with 13 bases left in between. This CDR3 has 13 residues. The CDR3 DNA is TGTGCCAGCAGGGACCCTAACGGGGAGACCCAGTACTTC. Its protein is CASRDPNGETQYF.

The chain employs TRBV7-3 and TRBJ2-1, with a tentative D call TRBD1 (5 bases). Germline CDR1 SGHTA, CDR2 FQGTGA. This CDR3 is built from 12 residues. With 5 bases removed from V and 12 bases from J, the gap between germline ends came to 14 bases. The CDR3, as DNA: TGTGCCAGCAGCCCCGCCACAGGATTGCAGTTCTTC. It codes for CASSPATGLQFF.

This clonotype appeared a few times. One end of the junction varies from germline; a read error may be responsible. The rearrangement joins TRBV7-7 to TRBJ1-4; 8 nucleotides line up with TRBD1. CDR3 length: 15 residues. Looked up from germline, CDR1 is SSHAT and CDR2 is FNYEAQ (reference sequence). For the CDR3, the DNA is TGTGCTAGCAGCTCCCGGACAGGGTCGGGAGAAAAACTGTTTTTT. Translated, it gives CASSSRTGSGEKLFF. Full variable domain (outside the CDR3, taken from reference TRBV7-7 and TRBJ1-4): GAGVSQSPRYKVTKRGQDVTLRCDPISSHATLYWYQQALGQGPEFLTYFNYEAQPDKSGLPSDRFSAERPEGSISTLTIQRTEQRDSAMYRCASSSRTGSGEKLFFGSGTQLSVL.

This clonotype was detected only a few times. V gene TRBV12-3 or TRBV12-4 combines with J gene TRBJ1-2; 7 bases align to TRBD1. The CDR3 contains 14 residues. Germline trimming cut 5 bases from V and 4 bases from J; bases unmatched to any gene: 7. The chain's CDR3 is CASSPGTAGYGYTF. In DNA, the CDR3 is TGTGCCAGCAGTCCGGGGACAGCTGGCTATGGCTACACCTTC.

The chain joins TRBV15 to TRBJ2-1; D possibly corresponds to TRBD1 (6 bases). CDR1 and CDR2 from the germline V gene are LNHNV and YYDKDF (reference sequence). The ends were cut back, 1 base at V and 7 bases at J, with 11 bases in the middle. This CDR3 is built from 14 residues. CDR3 amino acids: CATSRGSTGNEQFF. In DNA form, the CDR3 reads TGTGCCACCAGCAGAGGGTCGACAGGTAATGAGCAGTTCTTC.

The CDR3: CASGWLSGETQYF. In DNA, the CDR3 is TGCGCCAGCGGCTGGTTATCGGGTGAGACCCAGTACTTC. V gene TRBV5-1 combines with J gene TRBJ2-5; no clear D gene. Germline values: CDR1 SGHRS, CDR2 YFSETQ. CDR3 length equals 13 residues. Trimming stripped 7 bases from V and 5 bases from J, with 15 bases between.

This clonotype has a handful of counts. The CDR3 is CSAARTGGGQPQHF. In DNA form, the CDR3 reads TGCAGTGCTGCGCGGACAGGGGGCGGCCAGCCCCAGCATTTT. The chain uses TRBV20-1 and TRBJ1-5; 11 bases line up with TRBD1. The CDR3 spans 14 residues. Germline loops: CDR1 DFQATT, CDR2 SNEGSKA (reference sequence). V gave up 5 bases and J gave up 7 bases; unmatched junction bases: 7.

This clonotype appeared a few times. The chain links TRBV4-1 to TRBJ1-2; 9 bases map to TRBD1. Looked up from germline, CDR1 is MGHRA and CDR2 is YSYEKL. J was trimmed by 6 bases and V by 6 bases; bases with no gene match: 8. This CDR3 is 14 amino acids long. The CDR3: CASRTQGAGDGYTF. As DNA, the CDR3 is TGCGCCAGCAGGACACAGGGGGCTGGAGATGGCTACACCTTC.

This clonotype appeared a few times. V is TRBV6-5 and J is TRBJ2-4; D gene ambiguous. TRBJ2-7 explains the end of the DNA better; the J call may be wrong. The V gene's germline CDR1 is MNHEY and CDR2 SVGAGI. The CDR3 contains 14 residues. The CDR3 nucleotides are TGTGCCAGCAGTTACGGGGTAATTCCTTACGAGCAGTACTTC. This codes for CASSYGVIPYEQYF.

This clonotype was seen only a few times. This sequence joins TRBV12-3 or TRBV12-4 and TRBJ2-1; D ambiguous. With the DNA end fitting TRBJ2-7 better, the J assignment may be wrong. The CDR3 totals 11 residues. DNA of the CDR3: TGTGCCAGCAGAACCTACAATGAGCAGTACTTC. The encoded protein is CASRTYNEQYF.

V gene TRBV20-1 combines with J gene TRBJ2-1, with a possible D match to TRBD2 (5 bases). This CDR3 spans 15 amino acids. Trimming removed 5 bases at V and 1 base at J, with 15 bases between. CDR1 is DFQATT and CDR2 is SNEGSKA in the germline V gene (reference sequence). This chain's CDR3 is CSAYKRTGSYNEQFF. The CDR3 DNA is TGCAGTGCTTATAAACGGACTGGATCCTACAATGAGCAGTTCTTC.

The chain has TRBV6-1 and TRBJ1-2; no definite D call. The CDR3 runs to 13 residues. Germline CDR1 reads MNHNS; CDR2 reads SASEGT. V lost 10 bases to trimming and J lost 4 bases, with 16 bases between them. The CDR3 loop reads CANQRVSGYGYTF. The CDR3 DNA follows: TGTGCCAACCAAAGGGTTTCGGGCTATGGCTACACCTTC.

This chain connects TRBV28 to TRBJ2-4; D gene uncertain. The end of the DNA fits TRBJ2-7 better, so the J call may be wrong. Germline assignment: CDR1 MDHEN and CDR2 SYDVKM. The CDR3 runs to 13 residues. The DNA of the CDR3 is TGTGCCAGCAGTGTACGTGGGTCGGGCGAGCAGTACTTC. It codes for CASSVRGSGEQYF.

The chain combines TRBV29-1 with TRBJ1-5; unclear D gene. V dropped 8 bases and J dropped 4 bases, with 12 bases sitting between them. The CDR3 contains 12 residues. Germline lookup yields CDR1 SQVTM and CDR2 ANQGSEA. The CDR3, as DNA: TGCAGCACGGATAGGTGGAATCAGCCCCAGCATTTT. Translating gives CSTDRWNQPQHF.

This clonotype was counted between two and nine times. The V gene is TRBV4-1, the J gene TRBJ1-2; a weak D match, TRBD1 (6 bases). Trimming took 1 base from V and 4 from J, leaving 10 bases between them. CDR1 and CDR2 from the germline V gene are MGHRA and YSYEKL. This CDR3 comprises 14 residues. Written as DNA, the CDR3 is TGCGCCAGCAGCCAAGTCAGGGGCGTCTATGGCTACACCTTC. As protein: CASSQVRGVYGYTF.

The genes are TRBV20-1 and TRBJ2-7, with D unclear. Germline CDR1 and CDR2: DFQATT and SNEGSKA (reference sequence). The CDR3 is made up of 14 amino acids. V gave up 6 bases and J gave up 3 bases, with 18 bases separating them. CDR3 loop: CSAISVVKSYEQYF. CDR3 DNA sequence: TGCAGTGCGATAAGTGTTGTTAAGAGCTACGAGCAGTACTTC.

This rearrangement joins TRBV20-1 to TRBJ2-7; no reliable D call. V shed 2 bases and J shed 5 bases, with 13 bases lying between them. The germline CDR1 and CDR2 sequences are DFQATT and SNEGSKA (reference sequence). The CDR3 is 13 amino acids. CDR3 in DNA: TGCAGTGCTAGAAAGGGTTTGTCGGACGAGCAGTACTTC. Translated, it gives CSARKGLSDEQYF.

The chain carries TRBV6-6 and TRBJ1-5; 7 nucleotides align to TRBD1. With V trimmed by 5 bases and J by 2 bases, 6 bases remained unmatched. The CDR3 is made up of 15 amino acids. Germline V gene sequence: CDR1 MNHNY, CDR2 SVGAGI (reference sequence). DNA of the CDR3: TGTGCCAGCAGTCAACCCGGACAGGGCAATCAGCCCCAGCATTTT. This sequence encodes CASSQPGQGNQPQHF.

The CDR3 sequence: CASSLVVAGGTDGGEKLFF. The CDR3 region has the DNA TGTGCCAGCAGCTTAGTGGTGGCAGGGGGCACGGATGGGGGTGAAAAACTGTTTTTT. This chain joins TRBV7-2 and TRBJ1-4; 8 bases line up with TRBD1. CDR3 size: 19 residues. Germline V CDR1 and CDR2: SGHTA, FQGNSA. The ends lost 1 base at V and 7 bases at J; junction bases unmatched: 17.

This chain joins TRBV14 and TRBJ2-5; D is unresolved. The DNA end is a closer match to TRBJ2-7, so the J assignment may be wrong. The CDR3 covers 12 residues. Germline CDR1 SGHDN, CDR2 FVKESK. Here the CDR3 reads CASSQFGDEQYF. CDR3 DNA: TGTGCCAGCAGCCAGTTTGGGGACGAGCAGTACTTC.

CDR3 residues: CASRLGGGSPEQYF. The CDR3 bases are TGTGCCAGCAGGCTTGGGGGCGGGAGCCCTGAGCAGTACTTC. The chain combines TRBV7-8 with TRBJ2-5, with a possible D match to TRBD2 (7 bases). V lost 6 bases and J lost 11, with 22 bases in between. Germline V lookup: CDR1 SGHVS, CDR2 FQNEAQ. This CDR3 comprises 14 residues.